This TCR beta chain was found in a study of post-analysis software for immune sequencing data. Study at large: Relapsing-remitting, secondary progressive and progressive-relapsing forms made up the multiple sclerosis disease courses.

TCR beta cDNA libraries included unique molecular identifiers. TCRdb called the PCR reads again in MiXCR, with one record for every CDR3 protein. The sample lists 350,000 to 500,000 distinct CDR3 sequences; 30% to 40% were seen once. The study's findings and limits: Strong co-clustering by F measure linked samples that shared a preparation batch. In patients, TRBV5-6, TRBV5-1 and TRBV20-1 belonged to five TRBV segments found more frequently than in controls. Normalized Chao1 diversity in multiple sclerosis patients fell significantly below that of controls.

V trimming: 8 bases; J trimming: 5 bases; junction bases outside the gene matches: 12. The CDR3 is 15 amino acids. Germline values: CDR1 MDHEN, CDR2 SYDVKM. This clonotype has more than one count but fewer than ten. What it recognizes is unknown. This receptor was taken from a girl aged 2 to 10 with multiple sclerosis. The chain employs TRBV28 and TRBJ2-3; TRBD2 agrees at 8 bases. What was sequenced was blood. DNA for the CDR3: TGTGCCAGCGCCCCGGCGGGACTAGAAGTAGATACGCAGTATTTT. It is translated as CASAPAGLEVDTQYF.